The entry below describes one TCR beta chain. The antigen remains unidentified. There are 16 residues in the CDR3. Germline lookup yields CDR1 LNHDA and CDR2 SQIVND (reference sequence). The sample comes from a study of monozygotic twins with inflammatory bowel disease. Reprocessing the 5' RACE reads, TCRdb reports a single entry for every CDR3 protein and omits DNA. In total, the table holds about 170,000 distinct CDR3 sequences. Study findings and constraints: TCRbeta inverse Simpson diversity was decreased in IBD patients versus healthy co-twins. No detectable difference in repertoire similarity separated concordant from discordant twins, possibly as a result of limited power. Among T cells, the various subtypes were not distinguishable.

The source material was blood. This chain connects TRBV19 to TRBJ2-1; there is no DNA to check the TCRdb D call of TRBD1. The receptor was derived from a human donor with ulcerative colitis or Crohn's disease, or a healthy co-twin of an affected twin (not recorded which). The CDR3 sequence: CASERAFAGDNHIRFF.